The clone carrying this T cell receptor (beta chain) was counted ten times or more. The antigen is not known. The data originate from a study of T cells in Graves' hyperthyroidism and ophthalmopathy. For the study at large: Peripheral blood sampling occurred at initial diagnosis, before any treatment.

The source material, RNA transcripts, was used to amplify TCR beta CDR3 regions. Researchers ran a first-round RT-PCR on the TCR CDR3 using the HTBI primer set. TCRdb used MiXCR to reprocess the multiplex PCR reads, holding one entry per CDR3 protein. This table holds 300,000 to 450,000 distinct CDR3 sequences, about 14% found once. Germline lookup yields CDR1 MNHNS and CDR2 SASEGT. The CDR3 totals 15 residues. The trim removed 5 bases at V and 5 bases at J, leaving 10 bases unmatched. General observations from the study: Also found in blood were most expanded thyroid clonotypes above 0.001. Before onset, ophthalmopathy was predicted by the model a median roughly 6.8 months earlier.

The chain employs TRBV6-1 and TRBJ1-2; 8 bases match TRBD1. This TCR was sampled from a woman in her twenties or thirties with Graves' ophthalmopathy. Sequenced sample: blood. CDR3 protein: CASSSAGGSKYGYTF. For the CDR3, the DNA is TGTGCCAGCAGTTCTGCAGGGGGCTCAAAGTATGGCTACACCTTC.